These T cell receptor beta chains were read from a single sample in a study of T-cell reconstitution after alpha-beta-depleted transplantation in children. TCRdb re-derived calls from the PCR reads in MiXCR, one entry per CDR3 protein. In the table there are a few hundred thousand distinct CDR3 sequences, 13% of which are singletons. The sequencing here drew on PBMCs, mostly from graft donor cells, taken 360 days after TCRalphabeta/CD19-depleted stem cell transplant. The receptors were gathered from a male patient younger than 18 who had a stem cell transplant for acute myeloid leukemia, so the T cells may come from the graft donor. The CDR3 runs from the conserved cysteine through the conserved F or W. The D gene is left open where the match is weak. The size entry is marked missing in some rows and otherwise reads once, few, many or a size class.

CDR3aa | CDR3nt | v_gene | abundance | j_gene | d_gene
CASSKSWGGPRTDTQYF | TGTGCCAGCAGCAAAAGCTGGGGCGGGCCACGCACAGATACGCAGTATTTT | TRBV21-1 | few | TRBJ2-3 | .
CSVGAGSTTYEQQYF | TGCAGCGTTGGGGCAGGGAGCACTACTTACGAACAGCAGTACTTC | TRBV29-1 | many | TRBJ2-7 | .
CATSALAETGSYNEQFF | TGTGCCACCAGTGCACTAGCGGAGACAGGCTCCTACAATGAGCAGTTCTTC | TRBV24-1 | . | TRBJ2-1 | TRBD2
CASSDQVRDDEQYF | TGTGCCAGCAGTGATCAAGTCCGGGATGACGAGCAGTACTTC | TRBV2 | few | TRBJ2-7 | .
CASSFRKNGYPYEQYF | TGTGCCAGCAGTTTTCGGAAAAACGGTTACCCCTACGAGCAGTACTTC | TRBV12-3/TRBV12-4 | . | TRBJ2-7 | .
CASSTTSGAGYEQYF | TGTGCCAGTAGTACGACTAGCGGAGCTGGATACGAGCAGTACTTC | TRBV19 | . | TRBJ2-7 | TRBD2
CASSLGDSLYGGTDTQYF | TGTGCCAGCAGCTTAGGGGACTCACTTTATGGTGGGACAGATACGCAGTATTTT | TRBV11-1 | many | TRBJ2-3 | .
CATFPDRGGYEQYF | TGTGCCACCTTTCCGGACAGGGGAGGCTACGAGCAGTACTTC | TRBV28 | many | TRBJ2-7 | TRBD1
CSVPNEQFF | TGCAGCGTTCCCAATGAGCAGTTCTTC | TRBV29-1 | many | TRBJ2-1 | .
CASSEGTGEDEDTQYF | TGTGCCAGCAGTGAGGGGACAGGGGAAGATGAAGATACGCAGTATTTT | TRBV2 | many | TRBJ2-3 | TRBD1
CASIRGGAYSYNEQFF | TGTGCCAGCATTAGGGGCGGAGCTTACTCCTACAATGAGCAGTTCTTC | TRBV28 | . | TRBJ2-1 | .
CASSLQIWLAGRRDTQYF | TGTGCCAGCAGCCTCCAGATCTGGCTAGCGGGAAGAAGGGATACGCAGTATTTT | TRBV11-1 | . | TRBJ2-3 | TRBD2
CASSTTSGVYNEQFF | TGCGCCAGCAGCACGACTAGCGGGGTTTACAATGAGCAGTTCTTC | TRBV10-2 | few | TRBJ2-1 | TRBD2
CAIRGTGYEQYF | TGTGCCATCAGGGGGACAGGGTACGAGCAGTACTTC | TRBV10-3 | . | TRBJ2-7 | TRBD1
CASSSGQDTYEQYF | TGTGCCAGCAGTTCCGGACAGGACACCTACGAGCAGTACTTC | TRBV13 | few | TRBJ2-7 | TRBD1
CASSVLAGGLYEQYF | TGTGCCAGCAGCGTCCTAGCGGGAGGTCTCTACGAGCAGTACTTC | TRBV7-9 | many | TRBJ2-7 | TRBD2
CATSRFRFLDYEQYF | TGTGCCACCAGCAGATTTAGATTTCTGGACTACGAGCAGTACTTC | TRBV15 | many | TRBJ2-7 | .
CASSFRFSNEQFF | TGTGCCAGCAGTTTTAGGTTTTCCAATGAGCAGTTCTTC | TRBV28 | few | TRBJ2-1 | .
CASTLTRTNEQFF | TGTGCCAGCACCCTTACTAGAACCAATGAGCAGTTCTTC | TRBV3-1 | many | TRBJ2-1 | .
CASSGQPGDTQYF | TGCGCCAGCAGCGGACAGCCCGGGGATACGCAGTATTTT | TRBV4-3 | many | TRBJ2-3 | .